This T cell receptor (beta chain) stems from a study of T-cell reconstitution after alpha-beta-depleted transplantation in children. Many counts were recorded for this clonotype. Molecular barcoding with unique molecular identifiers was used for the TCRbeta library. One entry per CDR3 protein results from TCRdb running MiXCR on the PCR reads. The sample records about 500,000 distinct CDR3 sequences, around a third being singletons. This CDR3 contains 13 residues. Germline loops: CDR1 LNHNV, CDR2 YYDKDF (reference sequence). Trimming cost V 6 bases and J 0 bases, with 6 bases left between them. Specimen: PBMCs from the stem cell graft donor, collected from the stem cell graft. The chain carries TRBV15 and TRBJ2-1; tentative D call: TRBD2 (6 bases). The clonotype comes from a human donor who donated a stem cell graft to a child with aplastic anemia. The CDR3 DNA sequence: TGTGCCACCAGGGACTACTCCTACAATGAGCAGTTCTTC. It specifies CATRDYSYNEQFF.